A selection of T cell receptor beta chains follows, all from one sample in a study of blood T cell repertoires in COVID-19. The method was immunoSEQ multiplex PCR; TCRdb's version includes in-frame clones alone and lacks a portion of them. Seen here are approximately 230,000 clones, 86% observed once, and the top ten hold 1.5% to 2%. The specimen sequenced was PBMCs or T cells enriched from blood (not recorded which). These receptors came from a man aged 35 to 55 who had recovered from COVID-19. Each CDR3 is given with its conserved first and last residue. Fields, in order: V gene, clone size, D gene, J gene, CDR3 DNA, CDR3 protein. The D gene is left open where the match is weak. Rows may omit the clone size; those that give it use once, few, many or a size class.

>TRBV5-6|-|TRBD1|TRBJ2-7
TGTGCCAGCAGCTTGGTGGACAGGGGAAGTTACGAGCAGTACTTC
CASSLVDRGSYEQYF
>TRBV6-5|-|TRBD2|TRBJ2-5
TGTGCCAGCAGCCTCCTAGCGGGAGGAGGTGAGACCCAGTACTTC
CASSLLAGGGETQYF
>TRBV7-2|-|-|TRBJ1-2
TGTGCCAGCAGCATTGATGCAGGCCGATATGGCTACACCTTC
CASSIDAGRYGYTF
>TRBV4-2|-|TRBD1|TRBJ1-1
TGTGCCAGCAGCCGGGAAGGGGGGACAGTGACGACTGAAGCTTTCTTT
CASSREGGTVTTEAFF
>TRBV10-3|once|TRBD2|TRBJ2-3
TGTGCCATCAGTGTAGCGGGAGGGCAAGGAGATACGCAGTATTTT
CAISVAGGQGDTQYF
>TRBV19|-|TRBD1|TRBJ2-2
TGTGCCAGTAGCAATTTCGCACCGGGACAGGGGGGTTCCGGGGAGCTGTTTTTT
CASSNFAPGQGGSGELFF
>TRBV5-4|-|-|TRBJ1-4
TGTGCCAGCAGCTTGGGGACAGCGACTAATGAAAAACTGTTTTTT
CASSLGTATNEKLFF
>TRBV28|-|TRBD1|TRBJ2-5
TGTGCCAGCAGTTTGGGACAGGGCCAAGAGACCCAGTACTTC
CASSLGQGQETQYF
>TRBV6-5|-|-|TRBJ1-1
TGTGCCAGCGGGACGGGGGACACTGAAGCTTTCTTT
CASGTGDTEAFF
>TRBV18|-|TRBD1|TRBJ2-7
TGTGCCAGCTCACTAAATACAGGGGGCTACGAGCAGTACTTC
CASSLNTGGYEQYF
>TRBV5-1|-|-|TRBJ2-2
TGCGCCAGCAGCTTGGGGAGGGCCACCGGGGAGCTGTTTTTT
CASSLGRATGELFF
>TRBV7-7|-|TRBD1|TRBJ1-5
TGTGCTAGCAGCTTAGCGAGGGGGACAGGGGTTTATCGCAATCAGCCCCAGCATTTT
CASSLARGTGVYRNQPQHF
>TRBV2|-|TRBD1|TRBJ1-2
TGTGCCAGCAGTGGTCAGGGGGTGATGGCTGGCTACACCTTC
CASSGQGVMAGYTF
>TRBV3-1/TRBV3-2|-|TRBD2|TRBJ2-1
TGTGCCAGCAGCCAAGTACGTCTAGCGGGAGACAGTGAGCAGTTCTTC
CASSQVRLAGDSEQFF
>TRBV5-1|-|TRBD2|TRBJ2-4
TGCGCCAGCAGCGGAGAGGGGGGACTAGCGGATTTCACCAAAAACATTCAGTACTTC
CASSGEGGLADFTKNIQYF
>TRBV5-4|-|-|TRBJ2-1
TGTGCCAGCAGCCCCCCGCGCAGCGGCTCCTACAATGAGCAGTTCTTC
CASSPPRSGSYNEQFF
>TRBV7-9|-|-|TRBJ1-4
TGTGCCAGCAGCTACGCGGGCCGCCCTAATGAAAAACTGTTTTTT
CASSYAGRPNEKLFF
>TRBV18|-|-|TRBJ2-2
TGTGCCAGCTCACAGCTCGAGAACACCGGGGAGCTGTTTTTT
CASSQLENTGELFF
>TRBV7-2|once|TRBD2|TRBJ2-5
TGTGCCAGCAGCTTACTTGGCGGGGGGAGCGAGACCCAGTACTTC
CASSLLGGGSETQYF
>TRBV6-5|-|TRBD1|TRBJ1-5
TGTGCCAGCAGAGATACCGGGACAGTAGATCAGCCCCAGCATTTT
CASRDTGTVDQPQHF
>TRBV14|-|-|TRBJ1-1
TGTGCCAGCAGCCGCCAGTCAGACACTGAAGCTTTCTTT
CASSRQSDTEAFF
>TRBV3-1/TRBV3-2|-|-|TRBJ1-5
TGTGCCAGCAGCCAAGGAGTTGAGCCCCAGCATTTT
CASSQGVEPQHF
>TRBV7-3|-|-|TRBJ1-1
TGTGCCAGCAGCGGATACCTTGGGGGGGAGAACACTGAAGCTTTCTTT
CASSGYLGGENTEAFF
>TRBV9|-|-|TRBJ2-5
TGTGCCAGCAGCGACCCAGGGTGGCAAGAGACCCAGTACTTC
CASSDPGWQETQYF
>TRBV3-1/TRBV3-2|-|TRBD2|TRBJ2-5
TGTGCCAGCAGCCTGAGCGGGAGCCTCCGGGAGACCCAGTACTTC
CASSLSGSLRETQYF
>TRBV19|-|-|TRBJ1-2
TGTGCCAGTACAGAGCGCTATGGCTACACCTTC
CASTERYGYTF
>TRBV30|-|TRBD1|TRBJ2-1
TGTGCCTGGAGTGTACAGGGGGCGAATGAGCAGTTCTTC
CAWSVQGANEQFF
>TRBV15|-|-|TRBJ1-2
TGTGCCACCAGCAAATCCCTAGGGGACTATGGCTACACCTTC
CATSKSLGDYGYTF
>TRBV9|-|-|TRBJ1-6
TGTGCCAGCAGCGTAGATGGGGCTCGGAATTCACCCCTCCACTTT
CASSVDGARNSPLHF
>TRBV19|-|-|TRBJ1-1
TGTGCCACGAAGGATGGGGAGGTAAAAGCTTTCTTT
CATKDGEVKAFF
>TRBV7-2|-|TRBD2|TRBJ2-5
TGTGCCAGCAGCTTAGTTGGCGGGGGGGAAGAGACCCAGTACTTC
CASSLVGGGEETQYF
>TRBV3-1/TRBV3-2|-|-|TRBJ2-3
TGTGCCAGCAGTCTTGAAGGGTTCGGTAGCGGAGCAGATACGCAGTATTTT
CASSLEGFGSGADTQYF
>TRBV28|-|TRBD2|TRBJ2-1
TGTGCCAGCTGTAGCGGGAGGGCTTACACTAATGAGCAGTTCTTC
CASCSGRAYTNEQFF
>TRBV21-1|-|-|TRBJ1-1
TGTGCCAGCAGCAAAGGGGTAGCGGGCCGGGAGGACACTGAAGCTTTCTTT
CASSKGVAGREDTEAFF
>TRBV15|-|-|TRBJ1-6
TGTGCCACCAGCAGAGATACCGACTCGAGGGATTCACCCCTCCACTTT
CATSRDTDSRDSPLHF
>TRBV6-2/TRBV6-3|-|TRBD1|TRBJ1-5
TGTGCCAGCAGTTATCACATGACAGGGCTGTTACATCAGCCCCAGCATTTT
CASSYHMTGLLHQPQHF
>TRBV9|-|-|TRBJ1-2
TGTGCCAGCAGCGTAGATAGATATGGCTACACCTTC
CASSVDRYGYTF
>TRBV27|-|-|TRBJ2-1
-
CASSFGSGGEQFF
>TRBV4-3|-|TRBD1|TRBJ1-1
TGCGCCAGCAGACAGGGGAGAAACACTGAAGCTTTCTTT
CASRQGRNTEAFF
>TRBV27|-|TRBD2|TRBJ2-5
TGTGCCAGCAGTCCTGGAGGGACTAGCGGGATGCGTAGAGAGACCCAGTACTTC
CASSPGGTSGMRRETQYF
>TRBV19|-|TRBD2|TRBJ2-7
TGTGCCAGTAGCCTACGCCGACTAGCGGGAACCTACGAGCAGTACTTC
CASSLRRLAGTYEQYF
>TRBV7-6|-|-|TRBJ2-7
TGTGCCAGCAGCACCGGGGACATCTCGCCCGAGCAGTACTTC
CASSTGDISPEQYF
>TRBV6-5|-|TRBD1|TRBJ1-4
TGTGCCAGCAGTTACCAGACAGGGATTAATGAAAAACTGTTTTTT
CASSYQTGINEKLFF
>TRBV7-2|-|TRBD2|TRBJ2-3
TGTGCCAGCAGCTTAGTAGGCGGGGGGGAGGGAGATACGCAGTATTTT
CASSLVGGGEGDTQYF
>TRBV29-1|-|TRBD1|TRBJ1-2
TGCAGCGTTGAAGTGGGACAGATTAACGGTGACAACTATGGCTACACCTTC
CSVEVGQINGDNYGYTF
>TRBV5-1|-|-|TRBJ2-5
TGCGCCAGCAGCTTGGACAGAGCCCAAGAGACCCAGTACTTC
CASSLDRAQETQYF
>TRBV5-1|-|-|TRBJ1-6
TGCGCCAGCAGCGCGGGGCGGGGAGACGTGGACTCACCCCTCCACTTT
CASSAGRGDVDSPLHF
>TRBV27|-|-|TRBJ2-7
TGTGCCAGCTGCCCCTTCAGGGGAGCCTACGAGCAGTACTTC
CASCPFRGAYEQYF
>TRBV19|once|-|TRBJ1-5
TGTGCCAGTAGTATGGCGGCGCCGGTGCCCCAGCATTTT
CASSMAAPVPQHF
>TRBV5-1|-|-|TRBJ1-2
TGCGCCAGCAGCCTCCAGGGGTCTAACTATGGCTACACCTTC
CASSLQGSNYGYTF
>TRBV10-3|once|TRBD2|TRBJ2-1
TGTGCCTCCGGTAGGGGTAGCGGGAGGCAGAATGAGCAGTTCTTC
CASGRGSGRQNEQFF
>TRBV29-1|-|TRBD2|TRBJ2-3
TGCAGCGTTGAAAAGGGCGGGGGAGATACGCAGTATTTT
CSVEKGGGDTQYF
>TRBV13|-|-|TRBJ1-2
TGTGCCAGCAGTGGGGGCAACTATGGCTACACCTTC
CASSGGNYGYTF
>TRBV2|-|TRBD1|TRBJ1-2
TGTGCCAGCAGCGGGACAGGTCCGGGGGGCTACACCTTC
CASSGTGPGGYTF
>TRBV19|-|-|TRBJ2-7
TGTGCCAGTAAAGGACAGCCGAGCTCCTACGAGCAGTACTTC
CASKGQPSSYEQYF
>TRBV30|-|TRBD1|TRBJ1-1
TGTGCCTGGAGCCCCGACAGGGAGTTGTTTGAAGCTTTCTTT
CAWSPDRELFEAFF
>TRBV11-2|-|-|TRBJ2-7
TGTGCCAGCAGCCAAGGGGTCTACGAGCAGTACTTC
CASSQGVYEQYF